These 16 T cell receptor beta chains share one sample of origin, sequenced in a study of T-cell reconstitution after alpha-beta-depleted transplantation in children (dated by TCRdb to the mid-2010s). The library came from PCR. Sequenced on an Illumina HiSeq 2500. Molecular barcoding was employed in the preparation of TCR libraries, with unique molecular identifiers being used to normalize TCRbeta repertoire quantification. TCRdb reran the public reads through fastp at Q25 and MiXCR, keeping productive beta chains. Entries that share a CDR3 protein sequence are merged under the most common genes and DNA. This sample is represented by over 550,000 distinct CDR3 sequences; about 10% of them were singletons. The ten biggest clones cover about 4% of the sample. Sequencing was performed on PBMCs from the stem cell graft donor, taken from the stem cell graft. Receptor source: a human donor who donated a stem cell graft to a child with acute myeloid leukemia.

In its sample, this clonotype was seen a few times. The chain links TRBV20-1 to TRBJ2-1, with 7 bases matching TRBD2. Germline trimming cut 5 bases from V and 4 bases from J; bases unmatched to any gene: 5. The CDR3 runs 13 residues. Germline V lookup: CDR1 DFQATT, CDR2 SNEGSKA (reference sequence). CDR3 protein: CSASGGEYNEQFF. The CDR3 nucleotides read TGCAGTGCTTCGGGAGGAGAATACAATGAGCAGTTCTTC.

The table lists this clonotype with a few counts. The J gene is TRBJ2-5, the V gene TRBV5-1; 13 bases line up with TRBD2. The ends lost 6 bases at V and 5 bases at J; junction bases unmatched: 7. The CDR3 sequence is 15 residues long. Germline V gene data show CDR1 as SGHRS and CDR2 as YFSETQ. For the CDR3, the DNA is TGCGCCAGCACCGGACTAGCGGGGGCCGGGGAGACCCAGTACTTC. The encoded protein is CASTGLAGAGETQYF.

In this sample, this clonotype turned up a few times. DNA of the CDR3: TGTGCCAGCACAACAAACCAGGGAGGGAACACCGGGGAGCTGTTTTTT. Translating it yields CASTTNQGGNTGELFF. The chain carries TRBV28 and TRBJ2-2, with D maybe TRBD2 (6 bases). The CDR3 covers 16 residues. V lost 7 bases to trimming and J lost 1 base, with 16 bases between them. In germline, CDR1 is MDHEN, CDR2 SYDVKM.

This clonotype has just a few counts. The chain recombines TRBV7-3 with TRBJ2-2; D gene ambiguous. CDR1 is SGHTA and CDR2 is FQGTGA in the germline V gene. The V and J ends lost 7 bases and 6 bases respectively, with 15 bases between them. This CDR3 is 14 amino acids long. This chain's CDR3 is CASNPGPISGELFF. The CDR3 DNA reads TGTGCCAGCAACCCCGGGCCCATCTCCGGGGAGCTGTTTTTT.

V is TRBV5-5 and J is TRBJ2-2, with 9 nucleotides matching TRBD2. Trimming cost V 4 bases and J 6 bases; bases outside gene matches: 10. The CDR3 is made up of 16 amino acids. Germline V gene sequence: CDR1 SGHKS, CDR2 YYEKEE (reference sequence). The CDR3 DNA reads TGTGCCAGCAGCCGGACTAGCGCCCGCGGGGCCGGGGAGCTGTTTTTT. It yields the protein CASSRTSARGAGELFF.

This clonotype appeared many times. This sequence joins TRBV29-1 and TRBJ2-1; D unclear. Germline assignment: CDR1 SQVTM and CDR2 ANQGSEA. V was shortened by 7 bases and J by 7 bases, with 14 bases between the two germline ends. CDR3 length: 12 amino acids. DNA of the CDR3: TGCAGCGCCCAGGCGTTGGTGAATGAGCAGTTCTTC. Protein: CSAQALVNEQFF.

This clonotype was recorded at least ten times. The V gene is TRBV7-9, the J gene TRBJ2-3; 10 positions agree with TRBD2. V shed 11 bases and J 3 bases; nucleotides not matched to a gene: 14. Germline-derived CDR1 and CDR2 are SEHNR and FQNEAQ (reference sequence). The CDR3 length is 16 residues. This CDR3 reads CAGGEKASGRTDTQYF. CDR3 DNA sequence: TGTGCCGGAGGGGAGAAGGCTAGCGGGAGAACAGATACGCAGTATTTT. The whole variable domain, remainder taken from reference TRBV7-9 and TRBJ2-3, is DTGVSQNPRHKITKRGQNVTFRCDPISEHNRLYWYRQTLGQGPEFLTYFQNEAQLEKSRLLSDRFSAERPKGSFSTLEIQRTEQGDSAMYLCAGGEKASGRTDTQYFGPGTRLTVL.

V is TRBV12-3 or TRBV12-4 and J is TRBJ1-2, with TRBD1 matching over 11 bases. V shed 6 bases and J 6 bases; nucleotides not matched to a gene: 6. The CDR3 consists of 14 residues. CDR3 residues: CASRLDRGRDGYTF. CDR3 coding DNA: TGTGCCAGCAGACTGGACAGGGGGCGCGATGGCTACACCTTC.

The chain employs TRBV20-1 and TRBJ2-5; 10 positions agree with TRBD2. V dropped 5 bases and J dropped 1; count of bases not matched to a gene: 7. CDR3 size: 15 residues. Germline V gives CDR1 DFQATT, CDR2 SNEGSKA (reference sequence). The CDR3 spells CSAETTSGFQETQYF. DNA for the CDR3: TGCAGTGCTGAAACGACTAGCGGGTTCCAAGAGACCCAGTACTTC.

The J gene is TRBJ2-1, the V gene TRBV7-8; 9 nucleotides agree with TRBD2. With 5 bases clipped from V and 10 bases from J, the junction kept 12 bases outside the gene matches. The germline V gene encodes CDR1 SGHVS and CDR2 FQNEAQ. This CDR3 contains 15 residues. CDR3 residues: CASSPEVAGVGEQFF. CDR3 sequence (DNA): TGTGCCAGCAGCCCTGAGGTAGCGGGAGTTGGGGAGCAGTTCTTC.

The V gene is TRBV7-2, the J gene TRBJ2-7, with TRBD2 as a possible D gene (9 bases). V lost 10 bases and J lost 2, with 21 bases in between. The CDR3 runs to 15 residues. Per germline, CDR1 SGHTA and CDR2 FQGNSA. CDR3: CATSQGAGGTYEQYF. CDR3 in DNA: TGTGCCACAAGCCAGGGGGCGGGAGGGACCTACGAGCAGTACTTC.

This clonotype was observed a handful of times. This chain uses TRBV2 with TRBJ1-4, with unresolved D. Germline-derived CDR1 and CDR2 are SNHLY and FYNNEI. The germline V and J ends were trimmed by 3 bases and 5 bases, with 13 bases remaining between them. CDR3 length: 15 residues. The CDR3 is CASSEFGSWNEKLFF. The CDR3 DNA reads as TGTGCCAGCAGTGAGTTTGGCAGCTGGAATGAAAAACTGTTTTTT. Supplemented by reference TRBV2 and TRBJ1-4, the full variable domain reads EPEVTQTPSHQVTQMGQEVILRCVPISNHLYFYWYRQILGQKVEFLVSFYNNEISEKSEIFDDQFSVERPDGSNFTLKIRSTKLEDSAMYFCASSEFGSWNEKLFFGSGTQLSVL.

The chain has TRBV5-1 and TRBJ2-5; 10 nucleotides line up with TRBD2. Trimming removed 0 bases from V and 5 bases from J; junction bases left unmatched: 7. CDR1 SGHRS and CDR2 YFSETQ come from the germline V gene. The CDR3 totals 16 residues. CDR3 sequence reads: CASSLDLAGVGETQYF. The CDR3, as DNA: TGCGCCAGCAGCTTGGATCTAGCGGGAGTCGGGGAGACCCAGTACTTC.

This clonotype was seen ten or more times. The chain has TRBV9 and TRBJ2-3, with 10 bases that match TRBD2. The CDR3 runs 14 residues. The germline CDR1 and CDR2 sequences are SGDLS and YYNGEE. J was trimmed by 7 bases and V by 3 bases; bases with no gene match: 5. DNA for the CDR3: TGTGCCAGCAGCGGGAGCGGGAGGGGCAATACGCAGTATTTT. It is translated as CASSGSGRGNTQYF.

This clonotype was observed at least ten times. The V gene is TRBV20-1, the J gene TRBJ2-1, with no clear D. V lost 2 bases and J 3 bases, leaving 11 bases between the germline ends. Germline V gene data show CDR1 as DFQATT and CDR2 as SNEGSKA (reference sequence). The CDR3 sequence is 14 residues long. The CDR3 nucleotides read TGCAGTGCTAGACGGCAGAGAGACTACAATGAGCAGTTCTTC. Translated, it gives CSARRQRDYNEQFF.

This clonotype has only a few counts. This sequence may be a read error, since a much larger clone differs from it by one base. The CDR3 end shows no conserved phenylalanine or tryptophan, and so a read error is likely. The V gene is TRBV29-1, the J gene TRBJ2-7, with D perhaps TRBD2 (5 bases). Looked up from germline, CDR1 is SQVTM and CDR2 is ANQGSEA. The CDR3 consists of 10 residues. V shed 5 bases and J shed 3 bases, with 5 bases lying between them. In DNA form, the CDR3 reads TGCAGCGTTCGGGGCTACGAGCAGTACTAC. It specifies CSVRGYEQYY.